These T cell receptor beta chains were read from a single sample in a study of blood T cell repertoires in COVID-19. This table comes from immunoSEQ multiplex PCR, and its TCRdb copy is limited to in-frame clones, with some not included. The sample contains some 260,000 clones, around 90% of which appear only once. The sequenced material came from PBMCs or T cells enriched from blood (not recorded which). The receptors derive from a woman in her late teens or twenties who had recovered from COVID-19. CDR3s include the opening cysteine and the closing phenylalanine or tryptophan. The order of the fields is clone size, V gene, J gene, D gene, CDR3 DNA, CDR3 protein. D genes are given only for firm matches. Expanded clones get a size class; other rows say once, few or many, or leave the size out.

>few|TRBV4-1|TRBJ1-1|NA
TGCGCCAGCAGCCCGGCCCCCCAGGGTCGGAGCACTGAAGCTTTCTTT
CASSPAPQGRSTEAFF
>NA|TRBV28|TRBJ1-5|TRBD1
TGTGCCAGCAGATGGGGGACAGGGAGGTTTCGTCAGCCCCAGCATTTT
CASRWGTGRFRQPQHF
>once|TRBV10-3|TRBJ2-1|TRBD2
TGTGCCATCAGTGAGCGGACTAGCGGAAGCAATGAGCAGTTCTTC
CAISERTSGSNEQFF
>NA|TRBV6-5|TRBJ2-1|TRBD1
TGTGCCAGCAGCCCCGGGACAGGGGTGAACAATGAGCAGTTCTTC
CASSPGTGVNNEQFF
>NA|TRBV6-5|TRBJ2-7|NA
TGTGCCAGCAGTTACTCGCTCAGGGGTTCCTACGAGCAGTACTTC
CASSYSLRGSYEQYF
>NA|TRBV9|TRBJ2-3|NA
TGTGCCAGCAGCGAAACGGGACATGGGACAGATACGCAGTATTTT
CASSETGHGTDTQYF
>NA|TRBV5-8|TRBJ2-2|TRBD2
TGTGCCAGCAGCTCTCCGGGACTAGAGGGCACCGGGGAGCTGTTTTTT
CASSSPGLEGTGELFF
>NA|TRBV6-5|TRBJ1-1|TRBD1
TGTGCCAGCAGTTACGGTGGGACAGGGGTTACTGAAGCTTTCTTT
CASSYGGTGVTEAFF
>NA|TRBV9|TRBJ1-6|NA
TGTGCCAGCAGCGGCGGGTCACGCTCCTATAATTCACCCCTCCACTTT
CASSGGSRSYNSPLHF
>NA|TRBV6-5|TRBJ1-2|NA
TGTGCCAGCAGTACCACGAGGAACTATGGCTACACCTTC
CASSTTRNYGYTF
>NA|TRBV5-4|TRBJ2-5|TRBD2
TGTGCCAGCAGCTTGGGGGCGGGAGTTTTAGAGACCCAGTACTTC
CASSLGAGVLETQYF
>NA|TRBV5-1|TRBJ1-1|NA
TGCGCCAGCAGCCCTGGGGCCGTCACTGAAGCTTTCTTT
CASSPGAVTEAFF
>NA|TRBV4-1|TRBJ2-1|TRBD2
TGCGCCAGCAGCCAAGGACCAGCGGGAGTAGGGAATGAGCAGTTCTTC
CASSQGPAGVGNEQFF
>NA|TRBV9|TRBJ2-7|TRBD2
TGTGCCAGCAGCGTAGCGGGAGGGGGAACCTACGAGCAGTACTTC
CASSVAGGGTYEQYF
>NA|TRBV13|TRBJ1-2|NA
TGTGCCAGCAGCTTTAGGGAGGTAGGCGGCTACACCTTC
CASSFREVGGYTF
>once|TRBV27|TRBJ2-4|TRBD1
TGTGCCAGCAGTCCAACGGACAGGGGGCGCGACATTCAGTACTTC
CASSPTDRGRDIQYF
>once|TRBV4-3|TRBJ1-5|TRBD1
TGCGCCAGCAGCCAAGACTGGGGACAGGGGGATCAGCCCCAGCATTTT
CASSQDWGQGDQPQHF
>NA|TRBV5-1|TRBJ2-1|NA
TGCGCCAGCAGCTCCCGCGGTAACAATGAGCAGTTCTTC
CASSSRGNNEQFF
>NA|TRBV29-1|TRBJ1-5|NA
TGCAGCGTTGAAGAATCTGGCCCGGGAAGCAATCAGCCCCAGCATTTT
CSVEESGPGSNQPQHF
>NA|TRBV10-3|TRBJ1-1|NA
TGTGCCATCAGTGAGTCCGAAGGGGTAACTGAAGCTTTCTTT
CAISESEGVTEAFF
>NA|TRBV4-2|TRBJ2-3|NA
TGTGCCAGCAGCCAACCGGCTAGCCAGAGGACGCAGTATTTT
CASSQPASQRTQYF
>NA|TRBV5-6|TRBJ1-4|NA
TGTGCCAGCAGCGCCGACCCAGGGATCGAAAAACTGTTTTTT
CASSADPGIEKLFF
>NA|TRBV3-1/TRBV3-2|TRBJ2-7|NA
TGTGCCAGCAGCCCCGCCTACGGGGGAGCCTACGAGCAGTACTTC
CASSPAYGGAYEQYF
>NA|TRBV10-3|TRBJ2-1|TRBD2
TGTGCCATCAGTGGGACTAGCGGGACCAGCTCCTACAATGAGCAGTTCTTC
CAISGTSGTSSYNEQFF
>NA|TRBV2|TRBJ2-4|NA
TGTGCCAGCAGTGACTTGGGCCTAGCCAAAAACATTCAGTACTTC
CASSDLGLAKNIQYF
>NA|TRBV7-9|TRBJ2-7|TRBD2
TGTGCCAGCAGCCCGCCTAGCGGGAGTTACGAGCAGTACTTC
CASSPPSGSYEQYF
>NA|TRBV29-1|TRBJ1-1|TRBD1
TGCAGCGGGGACAGGGTTGGAAACACTGAAGCTTTCTTT
CSGDRVGNTEAFF
>NA|TRBV6-5|TRBJ2-5|NA
TGTGCCAGCAATCCTACGGGCGGGGCCCAAGAGACCCAGTACTTC
CASNPTGGAQETQYF
>NA|TRBV6-2/TRBV6-3|TRBJ2-1|NA
TGTGCCAGCAGTTACTTCGGGGGGCAGTACAATGAGCAGTTCTTC
CASSYFGGQYNEQFF
>NA|TRBV27|TRBJ2-2|NA
TGTGCCAGCAGGAGACCGGGGACCGGGGAGCTGTTTTTT
CASRRPGTGELFF
>once|TRBV11-3|TRBJ2-3|TRBD2
TGTGCCAGCAGCTTAGGGACTAGCAGTGGCACAGATACGCAGTATTTT
CASSLGTSSGTDTQYF
>NA|TRBV5-1|TRBJ1-2|NA
TGCGCCAGCAGGGCGGGGAAAGATTATGGCTACACCTTC
CASRAGKDYGYTF
>NA|TRBV4-1|TRBJ2-3|NA
TGCGCCAGCAGCCAAGAGGGAGCAGGGGCCGATACGCAGTATTTT
CASSQEGAGADTQYF
>NA|TRBV20-1|TRBJ1-1|NA
TGCAGTGCTAGTTCGAGGGCAGACACTGAAGCTTTCTTT
CSASSRADTEAFF
>NA|TRBV7-2|TRBJ2-3|NA
TGTGCCAGCAGCTTAAAGGATAGGCTAGCCGCAGATACGCAGTATTTT
CASSLKDRLAADTQYF
>NA|TRBV7-2|TRBJ2-6|NA
TGTGCCAGCAGCTGGAGCTCTGGGGCCAACGTCCTGACTTTC
CASSWSSGANVLTF
>NA|TRBV29-1|TRBJ1-1|TRBD1
TGCAGCGCCCACAGGGGGCGTACTGAAGCTTTCTTT
CSAHRGRTEAFF
>NA|TRBV28|TRBJ1-3|NA
TGTGCCAGCAGTTTATTCCGCGGGATCTCTGGAAACACCATATATTTT
CASSLFRGISGNTIYF
>few|TRBV10-1|TRBJ2-7|TRBD1
TGCGCCAGCAGTGAGTACAGGGGGCTTGGGGAGCAGTACTTC
CASSEYRGLGEQYF
>NA|TRBV5-5|TRBJ2-7|TRBD1
TGTGCCAGCAGCCTCGAGGGGACAGCTACCTACGAGCAGTACTTC
CASSLEGTATYEQYF
>NA|TRBV19|TRBJ1-1|NA
TGTGCCAGCCATGGCCTACAGGTCATGAACACTGAAGCTTTCTTT
CASHGLQVMNTEAFF
>NA|TRBV28|TRBJ1-6|TRBD1
TGTGCCAGCAGGGAGGGGTGGACAGGGGAAGAATCCTATAATTCACCCCTCCACTTT
CASREGWTGEESYNSPLHF
>NA|TRBV10-3|TRBJ1-2|TRBD1
TGTGCCATCAGCCCGGGACAGGGGGCGAATGGCTACACCTTC
CAISPGQGANGYTF
>NA|TRBV5-8|TRBJ2-2|TRBD1
TGTGCCAGCAGTACGACAGGGGATGCCGGGGAGCTGTTTTTT
CASSTTGDAGELFF
>NA|TRBV3-1/TRBV3-2|TRBJ1-1|TRBD1
TGTGCCAGCAGCCTGGGACAGGGCACCGCTTTCTTT
CASSLGQGTAFF
>NA|TRBV7-7|TRBJ1-2|TRBD1
TGTGCTAGCAGCTTGCACGATAGGGGGCGGGATGGCTACACCTTC
CASSLHDRGRDGYTF
>NA|TRBV5-1|TRBJ1-4|NA
TGCGCCAGCAGCTTCCAAGGAGGGCTTAATGAAAAACTGTTTTTT
CASSFQGGLNEKLFF
>NA|TRBV10-3|TRBJ2-7|TRBD1
TGTGCCATCAACCCCGGGACAGCCCTTTACGAGCAGTACTTC
CAINPGTALYEQYF
>NA|TRBV11-3|TRBJ2-2|TRBD1
TGTGCCAGCAGCCCACCGGGACAGGGGGCCGGGGAGCTGTTTTTT
CASSPPGQGAGELFF
>NA|TRBV4-3|TRBJ1-2|TRBD1
TGCGCCAGCAGCCAAGATCTCGGGACAGGGAGGTACTATGGCTACACCTTC
CASSQDLGTGRYYGYTF
>NA|TRBV3-1/TRBV3-2|TRBJ2-7|TRBD2
TGTGCCAGCAGGAGCGGGAGGCCCTACGAGCAGTACTTC
CASRSGRPYEQYF
>NA|TRBV5-1|TRBJ1-1|NA
TGCGCCAGCAGCTTGGTGCCGGGGGGGATGAACACTGAAGCTTTCTTT
CASSLVPGGMNTEAFF